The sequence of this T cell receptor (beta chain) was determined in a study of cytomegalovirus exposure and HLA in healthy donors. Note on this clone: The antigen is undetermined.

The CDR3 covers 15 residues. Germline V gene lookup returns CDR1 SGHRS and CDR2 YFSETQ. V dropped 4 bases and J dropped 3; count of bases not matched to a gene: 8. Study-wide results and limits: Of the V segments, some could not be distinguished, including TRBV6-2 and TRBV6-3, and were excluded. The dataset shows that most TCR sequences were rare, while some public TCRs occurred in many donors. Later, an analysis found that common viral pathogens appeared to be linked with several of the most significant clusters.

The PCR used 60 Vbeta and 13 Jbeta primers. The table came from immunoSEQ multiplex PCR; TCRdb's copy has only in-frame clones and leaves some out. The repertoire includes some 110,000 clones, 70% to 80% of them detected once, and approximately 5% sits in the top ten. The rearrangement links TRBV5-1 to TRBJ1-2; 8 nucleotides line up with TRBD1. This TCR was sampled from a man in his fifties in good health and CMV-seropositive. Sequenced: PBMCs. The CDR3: CASSQGQGGDYGYTF. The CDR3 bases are TGCGCCAGCAGCCAAGGACAGGGCGGGGACTATGGCTACACCTTC.